Listed below are T cell receptor beta chains from one sample, sequenced in a study of OX40 agonist ivuxolimab in advanced cancers. TCRdb keeps only in-frame clones here, not all; method: immunoSEQ multiplex PCR. Of about 41,000 clones in the sample, 81% were seen once. This specimen consisted of CD4+ or CD8+ T cells sorted from blood, obtained in a trial of the OX40 agonist ivuxolimab. These receptors were taken from an adult with an advanced solid tumor such as melanoma, head and neck, liver or kidney cancer. The CDR3 runs from the conserved cysteine through the conserved F or W. The D gene is left open where the match is weak. Where a row states a size, it is once, few, many or the class of an expanded clone; other rows omit it.

V	size	D	length	J	CDR3	DNA
TRBV2	.	.	15	TRBJ2-5	CASSGTRDIQETQYF	TGTGCCAGCAGCGGTACCCGGGATATCCAAGAGACCCAGTACTTC
TRBV6-6	.	.	16	TRBJ2-3	CASSYSGTDSTDTQYF	TGTGCCAGCAGTTACTCCGGGACGGATAGCACAGATACGCAGTATTTT
TRBV27	.	TRBD1	15	TRBJ1-2	CASSRTQGAGYGYTF	TGTGCCAGCAGCCGTACACAGGGGGCTGGCTATGGCTACACCTTC
TRBV6-1	.	TRBD2	19	TRBJ2-3	CASSEVQGLAGGPTDTQYF	TGTGCCAGCAGTGAAGTTCAGGGACTAGCGGGAGGACCCACAGATACGCAGTATTTT
TRBV6-1	once	TRBD1	14	TRBJ1-2	CASSGQGAIYGYTF	TGTGCCAGCAGCGGACAGGGAGCGATCTATGGCTACACCTTC
TRBV7-2	.	.	14	TRBJ1-6	CASSSELRPSPLHF	TGTGCCAGCAGCTCAGAGCTCCGACCTTCACCCCTCCACTTT
TRBV7-2	.	TRBD1	16	TRBJ2-7	CASSLGAGTDAYEQYF	TGTGCCAGCAGCTTAGGGGCAGGGACAGATGCCTACGAGCAGTACTTC
TRBV4-3	once	.	13	TRBJ2-3	CASSLNLVDTQYF	TGCGCCAGCAGCCTTAACCTTGTGGATACGCAGTATTTT
TRBV27	.	.	14	TRBJ1-2	CASSIAGSLDGYTF	TGTGCCAGCAGTATCGCCGGGTCTCTAGATGGCTACACCTTC
TRBV5-4	.	TRBD2	14	TRBJ2-5	CASSLAGGQETQYF	TGTGCCAGCAGTCTAGCGGGAGGGCAAGAGACCCAGTACTTC
TRBV9	.	.	14	TRBJ2-7	CASSVGANTYEQYF	TGTGCCAGCAGCGTAGGGGCGAATACCTACGAGCAGTACTTC
TRBV5-1	medium-sized	TRBD2	14	TRBJ2-7	CASSSASGSYEQYF	TGCGCCAGCAGCAGTGCTAGCGGGAGCTACGAGCAGTACTTC
TRBV5-1	.	.	14	TRBJ2-3	CASSLAVGSDTQYF	TGCGCCAGCAGCTTGGCCGTAGGGTCAGATACGCAGTATTTT
TRBV2	.	TRBD2	17	TRBJ2-2	CASSAVYGRANTGELFF	TGTGCCAGCAGTGCAGTATACGGGAGGGCGAACACCGGGGAGCTGTTTTTT
TRBV9	.	TRBD1	16	TRBJ1-3	CASSSNQGVFGNTIYF	TGTGCCAGCAGCTCTAATCAGGGGGTGTTTGGAAACACCATATATTTT
TRBV29-1	.	.	14	TRBJ2-2	CSVLPEINTGELFF	TGCAGCGTGCTCCCAGAGATCAACACCGGGGAGCTGTTTTTT
TRBV4-2	.	TRBD1	16	TRBJ2-2	CASSRGQTANTGELFF	TGTGCCAGCAGCCGGGGACAGACTGCGAACACCGGGGAGCTGTTTTTT
TRBV7-2	.	.	15	TRBJ2-3	CASSLGMGSENTQYF	TGTGCCAGCAGCTTAGGGATGGGAAGTGAAAATACGCAGTATTTT
TRBV5-1	.	.	14	TRBJ1-5	CASSSQGQNQPQHF	TGTGCCAGCAGCTCGCAGGGTCAGAATCAGCCCCAGCATTTT
TRBV5-6	once	.	16	TRBJ1-1	CASSLVLWGAGTEAFF	TGTGCCAGCAGCTTGGTGTTATGGGGGGCTGGAACTGAAGCTTTCTTT
TRBV5-4	.	TRBD1	14	TRBJ1-2	CASSYRQGGYGYTF	TGTGCCAGCAGCTATAGACAGGGTGGCTATGGCTACACCTTC
TRBV10-3	.	TRBD1	14	TRBJ1-2	CAISEDREDYGYTF	TGTGCCATCAGTGAGGACAGGGAAGATTATGGCTACACCTTC
TRBV5-4	.	TRBD1	13	TRBJ2-7	CASSLGQDYEQYF	TGTGCCAGCAGCCTGGGACAGGATTACGAGCAGTACTTC
TRBV7-2	.	.	11	TRBJ1-1	CASSIDTEAFF	TGTGCCAGCAGCATCGACACTGAAGCTTTCTTT
TRBV11-2	once	TRBD2	16	TRBJ2-1	CASSSPGSGDLREQFF	TGTGCCAGCAGCTCCCCGGGTAGCGGGGACCTAAGGGAGCAGTTCTTC
TRBV25-1	.	TRBD2	15	TRBJ2-1	CASSEPGEGREEQFF	TGTGCCAGCAGTGAACCCGGGGAGGGGCGGGAGGAGCAGTTCTTC
TRBV5-1	.	TRBD1	13	TRBJ1-4	CASSSAGGEKLFF	TGCGCCAGCAGCTCTGCAGGGGGCGAAAAACTGTTTTTT
TRBV7-3	.	.	12	TRBJ2-2	CASSPPGGELFF	TGTGCCAGCAGCCCCCCGGGCGGGGAGCTGTTTTTT
TRBV18	.	.	13	TRBJ1-3	CASSPRGGNTIYF	TGTGCCAGCTCCCCAAGGGGAGGAAACACCATATATTTT
TRBV5-8	.	.	15	TRBJ2-3	CASSLAHGGGDTQYF	TGTGCCAGCAGCTTGGCCCACGGGGGTGGAGATACGCAGTATTTT
TRBV6-5	.	.	14	TRBJ2-1	CASSYDVSRTEQFF	TGTGCCAGCAGTTACGATGTGTCTAGGACAGAGCAGTTCTTC
TRBV5-5	.	.	14	TRBJ1-4	CASSARDPNEKLFF	TGTGCCAGCAGCGCCAGGGACCCTAATGAAAAACTGTTTTTT
TRBV7-3	.	TRBD2	16	TRBJ2-2	CASSSGRGLYTGELFF	TGTGCCAGCAGCAGCGGGAGGGGCTTGTACACCGGGGAGCTGTTTTTT
TRBV5-6	.	.	15	TRBJ1-1	CASSLEQVRNTEAFF	TGTGCCAGCAGCTTGGAACAGGTTCGGAACACTGAAGCTTTCTTT
TRBV4-2	.	TRBD1	16	TRBJ1-2	CASSQVGDSGGYGYTF	TGTGCCAGCAGCCAAGTGGGAGACTCAGGGGGCTATGGCTACACCTTC
TRBV19	.	.	13	TRBJ2-7	CASSMADLYEQYF	TGTGCCAGTAGTATGGCGGATTTATACGAGCAGTACTTC
TRBV27	.	.	17	TRBJ1-1	CASSLSGAPLSTTEAFF	TGTGCCAGCAGTTTATCAGGGGCCCCCTTATCGACGACAGAAGCTTTCTTT
TRBV21-1	.	.	16	TRBJ2-4	CASSKKDRGPKNIQYF	TGTGCCAGCAGCAAAAAAGACAGGGGGCCCAAAAACATTCAGTACTTC
TRBV18	.	TRBD1	17	TRBJ2-1	CASSPLPGQGPYNEQFF	TGTGCCAGCTCACCACTACCCGGACAGGGACCCTACAATGAGCAGTTCTTC
TRBV13	.	.	14	TRBJ2-1	CASRRTGTHNEQFF	TGTGCCAGCAGACGAACCGGGACACACAATGAGCAGTTCTTC
TRBV7-2	.	TRBD2	13	TRBJ2-7	CASSYLAGYEQYF	TGTGCCAGCAGTTATCTAGCGGGCTACGAGCAGTACTTC
TRBV7-3	.	TRBD2	17	TRBJ2-3	CASSLVGGLAEEDTQYF	TGTGCCAGCAGCTTAGTGGGGGGACTAGCGGAGGAAGATACGCAGTATTTT
TRBV5-1	.	.	12	TRBJ2-5	CASSLEEETQYF	TGCGCCAGCAGCTTAGAGGAAGAGACCCAGTACTTC
TRBV5-4	.	.	15	TRBJ2-3	CASSMDYRSADTQYF	TGTGCCAGCAGCATGGACTATAGGTCAGCAGATACGCAGTATTTT
TRBV2	.	.	15	TRBJ1-2	CASSPRTVNHGGYTF	TGTGCCAGCAGTCCTCGGACAGTTAACCATGGGGGCTACACCTTC
TRBV7-6	.	TRBD2	16	TRBJ2-2	CASSLRLATNTGELFF	TGTGCCAGCAGCTTAAGACTAGCGACGAACACCGGGGAGCTGTTTTTT
TRBV21-1	few	.	16	TRBJ2-4	CASSKRGQGAKNIQYF	TGTGCCAGCAGCAAAAGGGGGCAGGGGGCCAAAAACATTCAGTACTTC
TRBV7-9	.	.	13	TRBJ1-3	CASRELTGNTIYF	TGTGCCAGCAGGGAGCTTACAGGAAACACCATATATTTT
TRBV2	few	TRBD1	16	TRBJ2-6	CASTWDRGSGANVLTF	TGTGCCAGCACCTGGGACAGGGGATCAGGGGCCAACGTCCTGACTTTC
TRBV5-1	.	.	15	TRBJ2-7	CASSLSGLGGYEQYF	TGCGCCAGCAGCTTGAGCGGCTTGGGCGGCTACGAGCAGTACTTC
TRBV2	.	TRBD1	14	TRBJ1-2	CASSPRDRPGGYTF	TGTGCCAGCAGTCCCCGGGACAGGCCCGGTGGCTACACCTTC
TRBV6-1	.	.	13	TRBJ1-1	CASSETTRIEAFF	TGTGCCAGCAGTGAAACTACAAGGATTGAAGCTTTCTTT